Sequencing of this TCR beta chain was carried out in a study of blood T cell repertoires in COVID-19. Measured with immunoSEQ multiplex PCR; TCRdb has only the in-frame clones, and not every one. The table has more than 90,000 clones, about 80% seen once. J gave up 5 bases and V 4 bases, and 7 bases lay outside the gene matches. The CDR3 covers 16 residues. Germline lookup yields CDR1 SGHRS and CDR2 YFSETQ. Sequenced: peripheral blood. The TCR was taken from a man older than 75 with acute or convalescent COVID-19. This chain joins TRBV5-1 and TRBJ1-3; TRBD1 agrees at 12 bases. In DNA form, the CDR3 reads TGCGCCAGCAGCCAACCGGGACAGGGGGCGCGAAACACCATATATTTT. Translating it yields CASSQPGQGARNTIYF.